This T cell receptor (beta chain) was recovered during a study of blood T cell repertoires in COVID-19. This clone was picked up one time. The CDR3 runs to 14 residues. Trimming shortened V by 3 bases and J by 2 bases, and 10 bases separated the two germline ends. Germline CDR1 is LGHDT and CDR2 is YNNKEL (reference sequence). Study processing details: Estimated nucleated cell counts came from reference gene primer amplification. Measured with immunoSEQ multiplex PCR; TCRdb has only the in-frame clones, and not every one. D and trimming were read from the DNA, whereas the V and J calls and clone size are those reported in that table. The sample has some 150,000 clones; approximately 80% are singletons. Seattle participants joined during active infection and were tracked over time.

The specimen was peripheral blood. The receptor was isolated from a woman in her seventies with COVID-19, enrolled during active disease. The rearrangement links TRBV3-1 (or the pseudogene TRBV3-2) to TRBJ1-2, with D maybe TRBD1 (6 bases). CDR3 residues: CASSHLTGNYGYTF. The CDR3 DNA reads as TGTGCCAGCAGCCACTTGACAGGAAACTATGGCTACACCTTC.